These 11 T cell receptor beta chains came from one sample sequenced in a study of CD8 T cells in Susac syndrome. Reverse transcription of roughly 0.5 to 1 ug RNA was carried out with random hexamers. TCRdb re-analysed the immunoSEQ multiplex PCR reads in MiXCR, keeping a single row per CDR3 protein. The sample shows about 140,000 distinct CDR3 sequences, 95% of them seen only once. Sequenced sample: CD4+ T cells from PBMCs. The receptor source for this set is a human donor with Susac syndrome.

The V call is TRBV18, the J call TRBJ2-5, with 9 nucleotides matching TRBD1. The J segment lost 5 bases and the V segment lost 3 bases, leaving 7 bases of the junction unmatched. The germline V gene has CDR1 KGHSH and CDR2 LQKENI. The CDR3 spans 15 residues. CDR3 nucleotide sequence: TGTGCCAGCTCACCGGGGACAGGGAGCTGGGAGACCCAGTACTTC. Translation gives CASSPGTGSWETQYF.

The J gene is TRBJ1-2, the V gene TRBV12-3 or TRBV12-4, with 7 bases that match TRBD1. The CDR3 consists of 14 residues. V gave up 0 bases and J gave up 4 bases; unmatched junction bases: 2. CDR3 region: CASSLADRAYGYTF. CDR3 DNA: TGTGCCAGCAGTTTAGCAGACAGGGCCTATGGCTACACCTTC.

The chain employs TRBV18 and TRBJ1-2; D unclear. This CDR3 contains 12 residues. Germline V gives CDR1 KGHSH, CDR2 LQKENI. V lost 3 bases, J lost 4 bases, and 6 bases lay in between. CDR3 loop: CASSPGIYGYTF. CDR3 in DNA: TGTGCCAGCTCACCCGGTATCTATGGCTACACCTTC.

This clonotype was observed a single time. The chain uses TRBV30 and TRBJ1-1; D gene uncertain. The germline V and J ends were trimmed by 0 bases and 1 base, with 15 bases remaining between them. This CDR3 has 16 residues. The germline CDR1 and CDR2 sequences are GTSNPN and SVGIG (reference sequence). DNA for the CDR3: TGTGCCTGGAGTGTACGTGGCAGGCCTAGGAACACTGAAGCTTTCTTT. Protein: CAWSVRGRPRNTEAFF.

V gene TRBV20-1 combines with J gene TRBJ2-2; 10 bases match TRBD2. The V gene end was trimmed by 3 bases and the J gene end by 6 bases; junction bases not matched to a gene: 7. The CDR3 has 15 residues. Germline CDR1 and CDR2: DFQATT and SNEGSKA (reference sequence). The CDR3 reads CSASRTSGQAGELFF. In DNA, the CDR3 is TGCAGTGCTAGTAGGACTAGCGGACAAGCCGGGGAGCTGTTTTTT.

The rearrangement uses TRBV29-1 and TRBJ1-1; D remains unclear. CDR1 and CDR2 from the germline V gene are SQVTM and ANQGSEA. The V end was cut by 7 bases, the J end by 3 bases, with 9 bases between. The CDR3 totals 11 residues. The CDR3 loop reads CSAFEDTEAFF. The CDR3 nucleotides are TGCAGCGCGTTTGAGGACACTGAAGCTTTCTTT.

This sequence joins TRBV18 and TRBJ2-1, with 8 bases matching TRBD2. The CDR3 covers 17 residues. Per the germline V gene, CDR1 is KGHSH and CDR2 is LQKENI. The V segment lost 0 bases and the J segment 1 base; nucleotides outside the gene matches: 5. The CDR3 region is CASSPPRRGESYNEQFF. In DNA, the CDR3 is TGTGCCAGCTCACCACCGAGGCGGGGGGAGTCCTACAATGAGCAGTTCTTC.

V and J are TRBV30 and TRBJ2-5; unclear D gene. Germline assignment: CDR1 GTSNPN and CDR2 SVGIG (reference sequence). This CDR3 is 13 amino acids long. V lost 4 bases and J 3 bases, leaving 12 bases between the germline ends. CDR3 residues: CAWKRGWEETQYF. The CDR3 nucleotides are TGTGCCTGGAAACGTGGCTGGGAAGAGACCCAGTACTTC.

CDR3 loop: CASSVVGQGSAEAFF. The DNA of the CDR3 is TGTGCCAGCAGCGTAGTCGGGCAGGGTAGCGCTGAAGCTTTCTTT. The chain combines TRBV9 with TRBJ1-1; TRBD1 might be the D (5 bases). Germline V gives CDR1 SGDLS, CDR2 YYNGEE. Trimming removed 0 bases from V and 6 bases from J, with 15 bases in between. The CDR3 has 15 amino acids.

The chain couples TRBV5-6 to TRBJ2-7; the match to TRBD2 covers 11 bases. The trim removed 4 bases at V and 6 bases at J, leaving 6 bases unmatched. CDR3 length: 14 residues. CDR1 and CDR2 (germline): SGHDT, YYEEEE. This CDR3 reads CASSGSGLAAEQYF. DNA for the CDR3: TGTGCCAGCAGCGGCTCGGGACTAGCGGCCGAGCAGTACTTC.

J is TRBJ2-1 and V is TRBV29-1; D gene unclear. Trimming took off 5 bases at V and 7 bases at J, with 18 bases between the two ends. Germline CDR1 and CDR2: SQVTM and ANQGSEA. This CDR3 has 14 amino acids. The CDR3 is CSVMYGFLVNEQFF. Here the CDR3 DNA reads TGCAGCGTTATGTATGGGTTCCTTGTGAATGAGCAGTTCTTC.